Listed below are T cell receptor beta chains from one sample, sequenced in a study of low-dose radiotherapy and immunotherapy resistance in tumors. TCRdb processed the reads anew with MiXCR; each CDR3 protein has one entry. There are 50,000 or so distinct CDR3 sequences in the sample; around a quarter occur only once, and 6.5% to 7% lies in the top ten. Source: PBMCs, taken after low-dose radiotherapy plus immunotherapy. These receptors all come from a male donor with prostate cancer. Both conserved end residues are part of each CDR3. The order of the fields is D gene, V gene, J gene, CDR3 protein. A D gene is named only where the DNA matches it firmly.

D: .; V: TRBV7-9; J: TRBJ1-1; CDR3: CASSGGRRVETNTEAFF
D: .; V: TRBV27; J: TRBJ1-1; CDR3: CASRFDRRGTEAFF
D: .; V: TRBV27; J: TRBJ2-2; CDR3: CASSPGAPGELFFF
D: TRBD2; V: TRBV7-9; J: TRBJ2-2; CDR3: CASSSPGGSSFELFF
D: TRBD1; V: TRBV6-1; J: TRBJ1-5; CDR3: CASSDFANPWSTGGKETQHF
D: .; V: TRBV12-3/TRBV12-4; J: TRBJ2-1; CDR3: CASSFGVANEQFF
D: .; V: TRBV5-3; J: TRBJ2-2; CDR3: CASSPNSVGYTGELFF
D: .; V: TRBV5-1; J: TRBJ2-7; CDR3: CASSLRGQPYEQYF
D: TRBD2; V: TRBV20-1; J: TRBJ2-1; CDR3: CSARDASGSWDEQFF
D: .; V: TRBV14; J: TRBJ1-5; CDR3: CASSQGYQPQHF
D: TRBD2; V: TRBV13; J: TRBJ2-7; CDR3: CASSPRLAGVRSSYEQYF
D: .; V: TRBV4-1; J: TRBJ1-6; CDR3: CASSQEEDINSPLHF
D: TRBD1; V: TRBV12-3/TRBV12-4; J: TRBJ2-7; CDR3: CASSLGQGVTDEQYF
D: TRBD2; V: TRBV28; J: TRBJ2-1; CDR3: CASSRLAGANEQFF
D: .; V: TRBV19; J: TRBJ2-2; CDR3: CASIGGPANTGELFF
D: TRBD1; V: TRBV5-1; J: TRBJ2-3; CDR3: CASSIQGDRATDTQYF
D: TRBD1; V: TRBV10-3; J: TRBJ2-6; CDR3: CAISGIRQGRANVLTF
D: .; V: TRBV7-9; J: TRBJ2-1; CDR3: CASSLDPEYNEQFF
D: TRBD2; V: TRBV20-1; J: TRBJ2-5; CDR3: CSASGAGGSETQYF
D: TRBD2; V: TRBV6-2/TRBV6-3; J: TRBJ2-5; CDR3: CASRALAGGQETQYF
D: TRBD2; V: TRBV4-1; J: TRBJ2-3; CDR3: CASSQARLAGGPSTDTQYF
D: TRBD1; V: TRBV19; J: TRBJ1-1; CDR3: CASSIRTGGLNTEAFF
D: TRBD1; V: TRBV20-1; J: TRBJ1-6; CDR3: CSARDPRTGDNSPLHF
D: TRBD2; V: TRBV5-4; J: TRBJ2-5; CDR3: CASSLQAGGLETQYF
D: .; V: TRBV5-1; J: TRBJ2-1; CDR3: CASSIMGNEQFF
D: TRBD2; V: TRBV3-1; J: TRBJ2-3; CDR3: CASSQGSVGLAEVRDTQYF
D: TRBD2; V: TRBV29-1; J: TRBJ2-3; CDR3: CSVDRGDSTDTQYF
D: .; V: TRBV7-9; J: TRBJ1-2; CDR3: CASSFRAYGYTF
D: TRBD1; V: TRBV28; J: TRBJ2-7; CDR3: CASRGTGSYEQYF
D: .; V: TRBV9; J: TRBJ2-1; CDR3: CASSVRGGGWTDYNEQFF
D: TRBD2; V: TRBV5-1; J: TRBJ2-1; CDR3: CASSLVAGGPYNEQFF
D: .; V: TRBV24-1; J: TRBJ2-3; CDR3: CATSDFGRFNTDTQYF
D: .; V: TRBV18; J: TRBJ2-2; CDR3: CASSPQFHRTGELFF
D: .; V: TRBV12-2; J: TRBJ2-5; CDR3: CASRPSRGHQETQYF
D: TRBD1; V: TRBV7-9; J: TRBJ2-7; CDR3: CASSLMSGTGQYF
D: .; V: TRBV20-1; J: TRBJ1-5; CDR3: CSARDQMGSNQPQHF
D: TRBD2; V: TRBV3-1; J: TRBJ2-5; CDR3: CASSHSGGAQYF
D: .; V: TRBV4-2; J: TRBJ1-2; CDR3: CASSQETSGGAYGYTF
D: TRBD1; V: TRBV29-1; J: TRBJ2-3; CDR3: CSATGVGTDTQYF
D: .; V: TRBV3-1; J: TRBJ2-3; CDR3: CASSLRTAGTDTQYF
D: .; V: TRBV20-1; J: TRBJ2-2; CDR3: CSARDADTNTGELFF
D: TRBD1; V: TRBV10-3; J: TRBJ1-6; CDR3: CAISDGTGGNSPLHF
D: TRBD1; V: TRBV6-2/TRBV6-3; J: TRBJ1-2; CDR3: CASRGQGASNYGYTF
D: .; V: TRBV20-1; J: TRBJ2-7; CDR3: CSASGSFGEQYF
D: TRBD1; V: TRBV19; J: TRBJ2-7; CDR3: CASSISLTGTGGASYEQYF
D: .; V: TRBV27; J: TRBJ1-6; CDR3: CASSFHGPNSPLHF
D: .; V: TRBV6-2/TRBV6-3; J: TRBJ2-4; CDR3: CASSFNGLNIQYF
D: .; V: TRBV3-1; J: TRBJ1-5; CDR3: CASSQDVGNQPQHF
D: .; V: TRBV3-1; J: TRBJ2-7; CDR3: CASRTAGEYEQYF
D: .; V: TRBV5-1; J: TRBJ2-1; CDR3: CASSDSARSYNEQFF
D: TRBD1; V: TRBV5-1; J: TRBJ2-2; CDR3: CASSLAARGLGTGELFF
D: .; V: TRBV7-2; J: TRBJ2-1; CDR3: CASSLLSAANEQFF
D: TRBD2; V: TRBV25-1; J: TRBJ2-1; CDR3: CASSLREAAGNEQFF
D: .; V: TRBV5-8; J: TRBJ1-1; CDR3: CASSRTQTAEAFF